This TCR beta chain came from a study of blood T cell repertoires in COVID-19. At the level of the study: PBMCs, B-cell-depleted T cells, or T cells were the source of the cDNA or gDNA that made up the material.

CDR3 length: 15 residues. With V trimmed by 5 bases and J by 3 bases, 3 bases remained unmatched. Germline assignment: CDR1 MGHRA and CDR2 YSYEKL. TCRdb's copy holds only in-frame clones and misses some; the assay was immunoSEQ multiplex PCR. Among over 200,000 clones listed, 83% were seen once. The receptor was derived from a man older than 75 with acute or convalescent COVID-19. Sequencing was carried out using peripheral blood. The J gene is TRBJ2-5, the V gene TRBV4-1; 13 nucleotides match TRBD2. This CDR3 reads CASSFGTSGEETQYF. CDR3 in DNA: TGCGCCAGCAGCTTTGGGACTAGCGGGGAAGAGACCCAGTACTTC.